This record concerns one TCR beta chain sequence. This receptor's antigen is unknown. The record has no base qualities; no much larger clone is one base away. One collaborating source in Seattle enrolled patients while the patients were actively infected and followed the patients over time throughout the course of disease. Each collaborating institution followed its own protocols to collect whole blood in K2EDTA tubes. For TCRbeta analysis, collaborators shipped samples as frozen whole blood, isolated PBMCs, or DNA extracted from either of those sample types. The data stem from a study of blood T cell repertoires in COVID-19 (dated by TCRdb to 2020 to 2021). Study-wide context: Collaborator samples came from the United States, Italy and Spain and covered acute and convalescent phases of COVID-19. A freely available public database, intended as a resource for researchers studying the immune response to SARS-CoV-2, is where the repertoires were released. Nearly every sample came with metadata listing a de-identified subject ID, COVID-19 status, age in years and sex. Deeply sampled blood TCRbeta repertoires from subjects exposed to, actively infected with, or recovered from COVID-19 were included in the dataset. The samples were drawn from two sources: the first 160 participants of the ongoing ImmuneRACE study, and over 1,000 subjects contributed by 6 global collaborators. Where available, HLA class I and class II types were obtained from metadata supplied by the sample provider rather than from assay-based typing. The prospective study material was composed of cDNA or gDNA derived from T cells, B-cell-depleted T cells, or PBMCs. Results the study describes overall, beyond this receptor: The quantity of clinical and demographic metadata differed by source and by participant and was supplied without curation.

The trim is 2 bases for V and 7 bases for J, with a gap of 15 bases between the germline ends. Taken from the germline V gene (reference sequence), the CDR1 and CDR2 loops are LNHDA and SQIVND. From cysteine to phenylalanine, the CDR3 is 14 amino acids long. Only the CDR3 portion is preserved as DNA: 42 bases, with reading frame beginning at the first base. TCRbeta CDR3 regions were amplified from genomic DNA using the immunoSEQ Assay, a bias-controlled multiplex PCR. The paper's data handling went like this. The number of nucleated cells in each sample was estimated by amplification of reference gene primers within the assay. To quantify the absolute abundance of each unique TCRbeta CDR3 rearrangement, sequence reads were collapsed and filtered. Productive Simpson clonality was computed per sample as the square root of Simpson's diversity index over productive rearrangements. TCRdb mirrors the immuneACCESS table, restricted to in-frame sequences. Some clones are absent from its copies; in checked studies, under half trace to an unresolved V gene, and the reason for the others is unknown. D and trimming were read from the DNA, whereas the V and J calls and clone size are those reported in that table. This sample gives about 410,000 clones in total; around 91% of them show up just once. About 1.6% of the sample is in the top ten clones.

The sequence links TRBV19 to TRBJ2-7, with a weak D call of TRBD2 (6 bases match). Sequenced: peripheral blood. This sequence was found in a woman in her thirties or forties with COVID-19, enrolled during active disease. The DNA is TGTGCCAGTAGTATACTCGGGAGTAATAGGGAGCAGTACTTC. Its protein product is CASSILGSNREQYF.